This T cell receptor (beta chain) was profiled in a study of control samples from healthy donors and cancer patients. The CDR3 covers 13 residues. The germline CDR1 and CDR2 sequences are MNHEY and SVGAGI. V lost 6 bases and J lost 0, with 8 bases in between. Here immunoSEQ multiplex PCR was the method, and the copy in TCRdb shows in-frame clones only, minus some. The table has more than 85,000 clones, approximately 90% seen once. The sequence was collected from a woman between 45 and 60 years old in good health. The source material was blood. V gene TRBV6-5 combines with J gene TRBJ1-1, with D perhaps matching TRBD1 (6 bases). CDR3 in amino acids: CASSRQVNTEAFF. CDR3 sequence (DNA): TGTGCCAGCAGCCGACAGGTGAACACTGAAGCTTTCTTT.